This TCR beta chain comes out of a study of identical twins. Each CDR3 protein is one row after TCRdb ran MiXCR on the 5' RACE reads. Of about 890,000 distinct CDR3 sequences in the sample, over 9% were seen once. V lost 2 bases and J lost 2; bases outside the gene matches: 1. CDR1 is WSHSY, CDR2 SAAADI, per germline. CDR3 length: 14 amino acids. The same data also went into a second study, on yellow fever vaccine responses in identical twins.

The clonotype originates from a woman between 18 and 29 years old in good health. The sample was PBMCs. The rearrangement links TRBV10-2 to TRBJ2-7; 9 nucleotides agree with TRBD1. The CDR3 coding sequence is TGCGCCAGCAGTGAGGACAGGGGGACCTACGAGCAGTACTTC. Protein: CASSEDRGTYEQYF.